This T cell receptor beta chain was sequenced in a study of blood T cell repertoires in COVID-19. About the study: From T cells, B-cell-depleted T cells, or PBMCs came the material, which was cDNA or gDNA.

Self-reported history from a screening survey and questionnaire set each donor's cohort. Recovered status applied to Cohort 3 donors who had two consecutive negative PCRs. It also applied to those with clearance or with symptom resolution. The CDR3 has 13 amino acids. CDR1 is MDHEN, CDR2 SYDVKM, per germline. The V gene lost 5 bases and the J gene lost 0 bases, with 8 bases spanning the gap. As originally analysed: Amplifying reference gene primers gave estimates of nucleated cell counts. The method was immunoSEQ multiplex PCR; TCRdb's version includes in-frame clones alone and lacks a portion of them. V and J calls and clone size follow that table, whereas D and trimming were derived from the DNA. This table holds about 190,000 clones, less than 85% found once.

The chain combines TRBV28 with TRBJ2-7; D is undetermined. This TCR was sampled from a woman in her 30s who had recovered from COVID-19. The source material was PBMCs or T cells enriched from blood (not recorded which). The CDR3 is CASSEEVSYEQYF. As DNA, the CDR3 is TGTGCCAGCAGTGAGGAAGTCTCCTACGAGCAGTACTTC.